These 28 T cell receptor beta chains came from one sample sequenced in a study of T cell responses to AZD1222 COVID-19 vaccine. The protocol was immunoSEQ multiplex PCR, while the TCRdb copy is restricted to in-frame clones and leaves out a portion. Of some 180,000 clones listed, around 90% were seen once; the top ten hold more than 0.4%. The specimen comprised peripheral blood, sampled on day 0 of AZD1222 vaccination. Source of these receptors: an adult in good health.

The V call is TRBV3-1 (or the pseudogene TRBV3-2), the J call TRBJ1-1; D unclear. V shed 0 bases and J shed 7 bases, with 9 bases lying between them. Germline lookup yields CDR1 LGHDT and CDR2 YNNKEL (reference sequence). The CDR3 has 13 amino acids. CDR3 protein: CASSQDFLGEAFF. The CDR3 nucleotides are TGTGCCAGCAGCCAAGATTTCCTCGGTGAAGCTTTCTTT.

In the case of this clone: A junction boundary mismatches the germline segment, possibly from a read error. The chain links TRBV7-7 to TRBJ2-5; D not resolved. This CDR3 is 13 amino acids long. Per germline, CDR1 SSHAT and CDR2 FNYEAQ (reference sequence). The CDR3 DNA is TGTGCTAGCAGCCACCTGGGTGAGGAGACCCAGTACTTC. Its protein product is CASSHLGEETQYF. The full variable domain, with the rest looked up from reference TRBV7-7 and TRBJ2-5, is GAGVSQSPRYKVTKRGQDVTLRCDPISSHATLYWYQQALGQGPEFLTYFNYEAQPDKSGLPSDRFSAERPEGSISTLTIQRTEQRDSAMYRCASSHLGEETQYFGPGTRLLVL.

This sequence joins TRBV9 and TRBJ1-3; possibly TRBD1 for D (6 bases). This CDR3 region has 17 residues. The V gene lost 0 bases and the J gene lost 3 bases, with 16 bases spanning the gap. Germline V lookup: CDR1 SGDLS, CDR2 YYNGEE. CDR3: CASSVGGGPGVGNTIYF. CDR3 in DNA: TGTGCCAGCAGCGTAGGTGGGGGACCAGGGGTTGGAAACACCATATATTTT. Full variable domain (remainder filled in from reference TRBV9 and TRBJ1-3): DSGVTQTPKHLITATGQRVTLRCSPRSGDLSVYWYQQSLDQGLQFLIQYYNGEERAKGNILERFSAQQFPDLHSELNLSSLELGDSALYFCASSVGGGPGVGNTIYFGEGSWLTVV.

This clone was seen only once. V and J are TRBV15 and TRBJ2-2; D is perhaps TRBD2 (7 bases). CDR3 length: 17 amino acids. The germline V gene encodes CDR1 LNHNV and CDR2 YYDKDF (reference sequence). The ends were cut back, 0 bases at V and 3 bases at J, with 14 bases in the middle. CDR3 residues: CATSRDGGLKDTGELFF. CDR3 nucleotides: TGTGCCACCAGCAGAGACGGGGGGCTAAAGGACACCGGGGAGCTGTTTTTT. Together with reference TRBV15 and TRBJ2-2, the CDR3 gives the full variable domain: DAMVIQNPRYQVTQFGKPVTLSCSQTLNHNVMYWYQQKSSQAPKLLFHYYDKDFNNEADTPDNFQSRRPNTSFCFLDIRSPGLGDTAMYLCATSRDGGLKDTGELFFGEGSRLTVL.

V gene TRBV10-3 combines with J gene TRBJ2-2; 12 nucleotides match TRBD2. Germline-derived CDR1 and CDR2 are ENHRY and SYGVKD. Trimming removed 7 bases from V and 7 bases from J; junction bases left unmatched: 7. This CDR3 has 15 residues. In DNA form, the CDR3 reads TGTGCCATCACCCCTAGCGGGAGGGCCGACGGGGAGCTGTTTTTT. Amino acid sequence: CAITPSGRADGELFF.

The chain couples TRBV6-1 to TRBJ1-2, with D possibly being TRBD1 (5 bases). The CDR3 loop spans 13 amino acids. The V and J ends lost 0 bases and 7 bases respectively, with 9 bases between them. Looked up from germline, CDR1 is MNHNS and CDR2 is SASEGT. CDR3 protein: CASSEAGGSGYTF. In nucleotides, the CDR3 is TGTGCCAGCAGTGAAGCGGGGGGGAGTGGCTACACCTTC.

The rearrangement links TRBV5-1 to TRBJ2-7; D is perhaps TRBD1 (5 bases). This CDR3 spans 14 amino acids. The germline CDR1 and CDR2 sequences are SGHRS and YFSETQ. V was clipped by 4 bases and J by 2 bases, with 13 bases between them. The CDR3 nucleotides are TGCGCCAGCAGCGCGCCCGACAGAACCTACGAGCAGTACTTC. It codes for CASSAPDRTYEQYF.

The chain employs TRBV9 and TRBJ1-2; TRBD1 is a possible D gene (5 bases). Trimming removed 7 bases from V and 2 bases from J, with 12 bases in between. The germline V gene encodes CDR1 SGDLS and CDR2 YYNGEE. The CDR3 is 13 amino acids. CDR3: CASGRGDNYGYTF. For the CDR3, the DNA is TGTGCCAGCGGGAGAGGGGACAACTATGGCTACACCTTC.

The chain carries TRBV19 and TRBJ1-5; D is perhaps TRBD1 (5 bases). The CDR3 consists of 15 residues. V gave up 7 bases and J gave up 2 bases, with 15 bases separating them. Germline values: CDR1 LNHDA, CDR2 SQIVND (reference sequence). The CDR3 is CASKPGETGNQPQHF. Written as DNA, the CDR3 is TGTGCCAGTAAACCGGGGGAGACCGGCAATCAGCCCCAGCATTTT.

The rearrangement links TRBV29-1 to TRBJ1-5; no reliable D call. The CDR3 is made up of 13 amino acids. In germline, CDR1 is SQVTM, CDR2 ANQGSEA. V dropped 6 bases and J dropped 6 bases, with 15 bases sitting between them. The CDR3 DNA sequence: TGCAGCGTCGCCTACGCAGGCGGTCAGCCCCAGCATTTT. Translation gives CSVAYAGGQPQHF.

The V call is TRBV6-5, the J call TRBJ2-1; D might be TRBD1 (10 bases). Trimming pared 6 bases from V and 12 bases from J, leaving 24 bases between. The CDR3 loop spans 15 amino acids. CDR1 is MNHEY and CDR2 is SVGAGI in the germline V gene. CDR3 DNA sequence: TGTGCCAGCAGGGGACAGGGGTTAGCGGGGGCGCGGCAGTTCTTC. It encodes CASRGQGLAGARQFF.

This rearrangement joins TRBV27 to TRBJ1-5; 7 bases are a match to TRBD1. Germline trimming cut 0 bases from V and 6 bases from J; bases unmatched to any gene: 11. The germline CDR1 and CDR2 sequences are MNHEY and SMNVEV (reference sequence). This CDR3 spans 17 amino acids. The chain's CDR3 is CASSLSGGRIGFQPQHF. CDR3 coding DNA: TGTGCCAGCAGTTTATCAGGGGGCAGAATTGGTTTTCAGCCCCAGCATTTT.

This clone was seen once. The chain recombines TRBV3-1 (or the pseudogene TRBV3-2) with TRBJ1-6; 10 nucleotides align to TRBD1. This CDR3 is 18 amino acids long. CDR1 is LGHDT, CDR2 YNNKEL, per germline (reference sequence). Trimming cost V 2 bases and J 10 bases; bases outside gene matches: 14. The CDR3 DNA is TGTGCCAGCAGCCAACCCGCCGGACCGACAGGGGGCAGCTCACCCCTCCACTTT. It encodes CASSQPAGPTGGSSPLHF.

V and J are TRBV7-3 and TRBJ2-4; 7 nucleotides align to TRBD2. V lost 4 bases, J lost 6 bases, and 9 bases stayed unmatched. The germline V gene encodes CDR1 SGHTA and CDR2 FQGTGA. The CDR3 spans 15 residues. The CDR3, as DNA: TGTGCCAGCAGCTCCACCGGACTAGGGGCAAACATTCAGTACTTC. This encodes CASSSTGLGANIQYF.

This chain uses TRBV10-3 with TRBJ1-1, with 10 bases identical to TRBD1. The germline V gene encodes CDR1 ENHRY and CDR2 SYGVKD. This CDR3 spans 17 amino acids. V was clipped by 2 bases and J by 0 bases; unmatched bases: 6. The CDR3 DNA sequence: TGTGCCATCAGTGAGGGACAGGGGGAAGGTCTGAACACTGAAGCTTTCTTT. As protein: CAISEGQGEGLNTEAFF.

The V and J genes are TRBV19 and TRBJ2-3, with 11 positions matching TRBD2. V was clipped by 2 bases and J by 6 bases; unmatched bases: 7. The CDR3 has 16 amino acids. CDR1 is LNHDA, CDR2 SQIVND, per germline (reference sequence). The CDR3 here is CASSIIASGGQDTQYF. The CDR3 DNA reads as TGTGCCAGTAGTATAATCGCTAGCGGGGGGCAGGATACGCAGTATTTT.

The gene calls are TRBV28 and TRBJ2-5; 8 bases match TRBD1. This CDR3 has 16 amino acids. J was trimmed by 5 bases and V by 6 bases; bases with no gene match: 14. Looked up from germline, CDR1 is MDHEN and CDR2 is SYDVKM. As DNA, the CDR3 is TGTGCCAGCAGCCTTGAACAGGGGGTAGGATGGGAGACCCAGTACTTC. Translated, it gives CASSLEQGVGWETQYF.

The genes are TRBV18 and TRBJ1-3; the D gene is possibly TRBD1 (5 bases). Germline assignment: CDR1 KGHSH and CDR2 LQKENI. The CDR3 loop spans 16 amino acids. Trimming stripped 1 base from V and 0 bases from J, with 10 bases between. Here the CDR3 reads CASSPLTETSGNTIYF. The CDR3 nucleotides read TGTGCCAGCTCACCACTGACAGAGACCTCTGGAAACACCATATATTTT.

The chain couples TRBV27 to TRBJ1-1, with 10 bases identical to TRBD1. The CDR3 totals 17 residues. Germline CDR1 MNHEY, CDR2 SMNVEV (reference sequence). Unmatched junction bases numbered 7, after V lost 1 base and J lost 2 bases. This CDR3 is CASSLYGTGEGNTEAFF. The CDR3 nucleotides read TGTGCCAGCAGTTTATACGGGACAGGGGAAGGAAACACTGAAGCTTTCTTT.

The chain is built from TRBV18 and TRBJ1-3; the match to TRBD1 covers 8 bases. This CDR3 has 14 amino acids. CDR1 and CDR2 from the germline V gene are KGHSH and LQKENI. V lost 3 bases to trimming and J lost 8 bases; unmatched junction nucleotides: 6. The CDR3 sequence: CASSPGQEGYTIYF. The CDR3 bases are TGTGCCAGCTCACCGGGACAGGAGGGATACACCATATATTTT.

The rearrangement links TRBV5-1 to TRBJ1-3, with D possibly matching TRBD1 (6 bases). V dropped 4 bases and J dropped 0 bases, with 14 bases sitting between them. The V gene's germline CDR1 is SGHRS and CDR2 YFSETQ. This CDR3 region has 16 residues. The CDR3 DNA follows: TGCGCCAGCAGCCCAGGACAGCTAAGCTCTGGAAACACCATATATTTT. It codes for CASSPGQLSSGNTIYF. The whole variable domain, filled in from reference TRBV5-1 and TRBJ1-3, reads KAGVTQTPRYLIKTRGQQVTLSCSPISGHRSVSWYQQTPGQGLQFLFEYFSETQRNKGNFPGRFSGRQFSNSRSEMNVSTLELGDSALYLCASSPGQLSSGNTIYFGEGSWLTVV.

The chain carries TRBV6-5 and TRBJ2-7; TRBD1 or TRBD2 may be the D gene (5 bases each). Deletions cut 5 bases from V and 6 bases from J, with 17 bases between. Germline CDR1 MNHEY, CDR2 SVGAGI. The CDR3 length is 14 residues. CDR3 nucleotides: TGTGCCAGCAGTCCAGGACCGGGGCGGAGCGAGCAGTACTTC. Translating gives CASSPGPGRSEQYF.

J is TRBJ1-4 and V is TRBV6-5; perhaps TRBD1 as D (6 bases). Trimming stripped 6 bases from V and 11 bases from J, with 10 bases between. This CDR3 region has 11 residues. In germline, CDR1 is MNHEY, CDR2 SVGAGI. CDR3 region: CASSQGPKLFF. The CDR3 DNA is TGTGCCAGCAGCCAGGGGCCCAAACTGTTTTTT.

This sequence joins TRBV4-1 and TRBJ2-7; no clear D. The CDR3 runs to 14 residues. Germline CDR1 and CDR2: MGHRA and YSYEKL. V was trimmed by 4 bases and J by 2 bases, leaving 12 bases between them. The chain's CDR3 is CASSLKEYPYEQYF. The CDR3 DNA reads TGCGCCAGCAGCCTTAAAGAGTACCCCTACGAGCAGTACTTC.

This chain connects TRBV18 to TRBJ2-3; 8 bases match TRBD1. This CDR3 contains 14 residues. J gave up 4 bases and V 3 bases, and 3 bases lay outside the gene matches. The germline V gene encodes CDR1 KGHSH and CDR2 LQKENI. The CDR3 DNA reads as TGTGCCAGCTCACCGGACAGGGCCGCAGATACGCAGTATTTT. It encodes CASSPDRAADTQYF.

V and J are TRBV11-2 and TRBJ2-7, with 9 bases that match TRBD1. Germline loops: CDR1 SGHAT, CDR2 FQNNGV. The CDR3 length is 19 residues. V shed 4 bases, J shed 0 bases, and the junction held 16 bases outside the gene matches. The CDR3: CASSSPKGQGTADSYEQYF. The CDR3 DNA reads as TGTGCCAGCAGCTCACCCAAAGGACAGGGGACAGCGGACTCCTACGAGCAGTACTTC.

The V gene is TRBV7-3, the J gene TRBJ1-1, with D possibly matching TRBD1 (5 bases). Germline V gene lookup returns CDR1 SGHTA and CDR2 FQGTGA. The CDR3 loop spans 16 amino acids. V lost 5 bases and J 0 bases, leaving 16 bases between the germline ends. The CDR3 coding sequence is TGTGCCAGCAGCGAGGTCGGCGGAGGGGTGAACACTGAAGCTTTCTTT. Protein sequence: CASSEVGGGVNTEAFF.

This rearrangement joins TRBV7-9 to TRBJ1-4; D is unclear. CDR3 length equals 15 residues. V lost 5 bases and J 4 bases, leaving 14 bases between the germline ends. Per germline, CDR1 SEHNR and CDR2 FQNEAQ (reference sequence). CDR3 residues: CASSPQTVLNEKLFF. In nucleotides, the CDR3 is TGTGCCAGCAGCCCCCAAACGGTCCTTAATGAAAAACTGTTTTTT.